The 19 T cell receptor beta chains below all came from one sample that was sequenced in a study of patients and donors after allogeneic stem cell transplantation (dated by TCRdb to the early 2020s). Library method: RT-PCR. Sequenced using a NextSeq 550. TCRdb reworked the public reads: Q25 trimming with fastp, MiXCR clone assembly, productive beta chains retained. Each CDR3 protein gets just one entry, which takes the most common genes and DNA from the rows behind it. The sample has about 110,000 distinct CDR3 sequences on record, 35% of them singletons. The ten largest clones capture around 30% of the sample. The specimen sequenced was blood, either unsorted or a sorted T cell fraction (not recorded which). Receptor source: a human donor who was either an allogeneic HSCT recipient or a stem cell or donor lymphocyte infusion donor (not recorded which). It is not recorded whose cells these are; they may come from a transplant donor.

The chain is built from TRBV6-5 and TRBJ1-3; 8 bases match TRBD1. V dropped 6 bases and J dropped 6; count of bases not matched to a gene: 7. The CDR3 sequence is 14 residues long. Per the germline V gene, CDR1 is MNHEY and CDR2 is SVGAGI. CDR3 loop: CASSPDREKNTIYF. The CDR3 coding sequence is TGTGCCAGCAGCCCGGACAGGGAAAAAAACACCATATATTTT.

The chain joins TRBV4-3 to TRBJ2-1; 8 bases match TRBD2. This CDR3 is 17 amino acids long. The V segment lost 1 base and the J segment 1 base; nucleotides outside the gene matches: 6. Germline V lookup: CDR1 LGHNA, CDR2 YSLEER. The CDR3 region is CASSQAPGLDSYNEQFF. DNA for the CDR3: TGCGCCAGCAGCCAAGCCCCGGGACTAGATTCCTACAATGAGCAGTTCTTC.

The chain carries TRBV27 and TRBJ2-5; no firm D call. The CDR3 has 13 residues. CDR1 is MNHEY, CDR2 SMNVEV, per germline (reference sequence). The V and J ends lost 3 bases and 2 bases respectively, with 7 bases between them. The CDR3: CASSFHSQETQYF. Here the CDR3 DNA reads TGTGCCAGCAGTTTCCACTCTCAAGAGACCCAGTACTTC.

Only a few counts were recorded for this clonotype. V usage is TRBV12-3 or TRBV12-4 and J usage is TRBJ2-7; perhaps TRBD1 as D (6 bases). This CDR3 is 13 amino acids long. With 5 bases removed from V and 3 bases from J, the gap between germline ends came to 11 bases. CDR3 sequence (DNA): TGTGCCAGCAGTCCCCGACAGGACTACGAGCAGTACTTC. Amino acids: CASSPRQDYEQYF.

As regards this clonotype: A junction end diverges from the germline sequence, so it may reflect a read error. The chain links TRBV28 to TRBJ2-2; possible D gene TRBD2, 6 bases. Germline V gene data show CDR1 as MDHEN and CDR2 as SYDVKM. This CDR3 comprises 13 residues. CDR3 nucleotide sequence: TGTGCCGGCAGGCGGGGTACCACCGGGGAGCTGTTTTTT. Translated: CAGRRGTTGELFF.

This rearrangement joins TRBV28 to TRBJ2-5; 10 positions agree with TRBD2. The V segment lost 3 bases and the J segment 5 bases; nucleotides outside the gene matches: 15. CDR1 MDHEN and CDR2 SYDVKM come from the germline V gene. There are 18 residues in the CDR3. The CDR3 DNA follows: TGTGCCAGCAGTTTCCGACTAGCGGGTAGGGGACGGGCGGAGACCCAGTACTTC. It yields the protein CASSFRLAGRGRAETQYF.

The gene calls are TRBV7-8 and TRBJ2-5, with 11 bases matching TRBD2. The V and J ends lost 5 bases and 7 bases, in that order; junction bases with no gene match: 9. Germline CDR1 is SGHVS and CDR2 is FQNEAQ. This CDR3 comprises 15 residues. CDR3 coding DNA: TGTGCCAGCAGCGCCAAACTAGCGGGAGCGCCGACCCAGTACTTC. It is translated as CASSAKLAGAPTQYF.

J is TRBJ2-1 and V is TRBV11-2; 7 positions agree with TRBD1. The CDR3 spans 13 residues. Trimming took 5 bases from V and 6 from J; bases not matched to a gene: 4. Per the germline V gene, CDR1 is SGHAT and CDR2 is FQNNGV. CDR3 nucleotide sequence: TGTGCCAGCAGCCCAGGGACAGTCAATGAGCAGTTCTTC. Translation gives CASSPGTVNEQFF.

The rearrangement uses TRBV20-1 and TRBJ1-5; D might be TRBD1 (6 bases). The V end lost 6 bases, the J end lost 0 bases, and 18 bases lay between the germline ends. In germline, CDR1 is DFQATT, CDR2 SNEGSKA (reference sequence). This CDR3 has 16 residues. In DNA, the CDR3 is TGCAGTGCGCACCTGAGGGGGGCACCTAGCAATCAGCCCCAGCATTTT. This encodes CSAHLRGAPSNQPQHF.

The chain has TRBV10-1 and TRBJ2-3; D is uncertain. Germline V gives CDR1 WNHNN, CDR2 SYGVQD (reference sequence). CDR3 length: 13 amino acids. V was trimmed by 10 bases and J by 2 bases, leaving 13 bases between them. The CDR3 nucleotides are TGCGCCACTACCGGGTACTCCACAGATACGCAGTATTTT. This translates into CATTGYSTDTQYF.

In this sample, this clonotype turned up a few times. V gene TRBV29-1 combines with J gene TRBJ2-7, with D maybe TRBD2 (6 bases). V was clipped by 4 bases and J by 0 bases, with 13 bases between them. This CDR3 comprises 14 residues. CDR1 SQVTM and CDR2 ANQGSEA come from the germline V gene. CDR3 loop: CSVAVGGISYEQYF. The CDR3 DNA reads TGCAGCGTTGCCGTGGGCGGGATCTCCTACGAGCAGTACTTC.

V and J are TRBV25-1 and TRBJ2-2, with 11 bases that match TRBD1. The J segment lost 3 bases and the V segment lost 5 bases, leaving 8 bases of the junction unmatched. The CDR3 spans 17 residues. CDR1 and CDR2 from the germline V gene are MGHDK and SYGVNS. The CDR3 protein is CASSSPPGQGDTGELFF. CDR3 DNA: TGTGCCAGCAGTTCACCCCCGGGACAGGGGGACACCGGGGAGCTGTTTTTT.

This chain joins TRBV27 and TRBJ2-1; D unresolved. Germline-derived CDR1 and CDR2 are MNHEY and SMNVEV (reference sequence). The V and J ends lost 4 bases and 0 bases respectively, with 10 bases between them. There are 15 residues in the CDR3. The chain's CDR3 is CASSSVKSSYNEQFF. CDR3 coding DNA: TGTGCCAGCAGTTCCGTTAAGAGCTCCTACAATGAGCAGTTCTTC.

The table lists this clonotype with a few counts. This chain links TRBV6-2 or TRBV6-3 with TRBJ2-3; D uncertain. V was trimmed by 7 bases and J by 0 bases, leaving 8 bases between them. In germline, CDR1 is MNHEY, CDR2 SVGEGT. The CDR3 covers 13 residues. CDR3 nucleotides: TGTGCCAGCAAGGAGCTTAGCACAGATACGCAGTATTTT. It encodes CASKELSTDTQYF.

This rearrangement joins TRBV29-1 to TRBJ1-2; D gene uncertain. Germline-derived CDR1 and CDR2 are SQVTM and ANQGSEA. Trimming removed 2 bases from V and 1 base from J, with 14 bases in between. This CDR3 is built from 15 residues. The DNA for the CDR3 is TGCAGCGTTGAACAGGACTCCTACAATAACTATGGCTACACCTTC. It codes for CSVEQDSYNNYGYTF.

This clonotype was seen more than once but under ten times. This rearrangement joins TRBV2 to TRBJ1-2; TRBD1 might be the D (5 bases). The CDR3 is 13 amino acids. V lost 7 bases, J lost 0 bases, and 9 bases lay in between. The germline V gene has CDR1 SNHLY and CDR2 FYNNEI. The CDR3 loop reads CASNGGTNYGYTF. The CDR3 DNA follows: TGTGCCAGCAACGGGGGAACTAACTATGGCTACACCTTC. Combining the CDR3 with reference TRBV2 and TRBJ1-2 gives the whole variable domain EPEVTQTPSHQVTQMGQEVILRCVPISNHLYFYWYRQILGQKVEFLVSFYNNEISEKSEIFDDQFSVERPDGSNFTLKIRSTKLEDSAMYFCASNGGTNYGYTFGSGTRLTVV.

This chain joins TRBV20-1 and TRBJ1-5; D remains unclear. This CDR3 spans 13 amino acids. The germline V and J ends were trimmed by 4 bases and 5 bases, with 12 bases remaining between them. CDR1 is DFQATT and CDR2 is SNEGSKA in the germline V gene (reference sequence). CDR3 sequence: CSANPAGDQPQHF. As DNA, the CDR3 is TGCAGTGCTAACCCTGCTGGAGATCAGCCCCAGCATTTT.

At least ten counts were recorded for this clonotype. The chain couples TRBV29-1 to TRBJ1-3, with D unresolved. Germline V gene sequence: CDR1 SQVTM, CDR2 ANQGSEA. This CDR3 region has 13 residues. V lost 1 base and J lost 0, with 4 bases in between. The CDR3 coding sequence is TGCAGCGTTGAAGGACGCTCTGGAAACACCATATATTTT. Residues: CSVEGRSGNTIYF.

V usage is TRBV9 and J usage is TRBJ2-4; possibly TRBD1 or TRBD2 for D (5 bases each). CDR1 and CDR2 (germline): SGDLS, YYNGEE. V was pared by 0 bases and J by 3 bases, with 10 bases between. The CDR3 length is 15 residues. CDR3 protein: CASSVDPGLKNIQYF. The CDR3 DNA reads TGTGCCAGCAGCGTAGACCCGGGGCTCAAAAACATTCAGTACTTC.